These 28 T cell receptor beta chains came from one sample sequenced in a study of CD8 T cell repertoires and HIV-1 epitope variants. Method: immunoSEQ multiplex PCR; TCRdb's copy keeps in-frame clones and lacks some. The sample includes under 100,000 clones, roughly four fifths of them seen just once. Sequencing input: uncultured baseline CD8+ T cells from peripheral blood mononuclear cells (PBMCs). Receptors originate from a male donor with HIV.

The J gene is TRBJ2-7, the V gene TRBV7-3; 11 positions agree with TRBD2. The CDR3 sequence is 15 residues long. J lost 1 base, V lost 4 bases, and 3 bases had no gene match. The germline gives CDR1 SGHTA, CDR2 FQGTGA. CDR3 nucleotide sequence: TGTGCCAGCAGCTCTAGCGGGGGGACATCCTACGAGCAGTACTTC. Translating it yields CASSSSGGTSYEQYF.

This clone was counted between two and nine times. CDR3 loop: CAISEGQDPNQPQHF. Written as DNA, the CDR3 is TGTGCCATCAGTGAGGGGCAGGACCCGAATCAGCCCCAGCATTTT. The V call is TRBV10-3, the J call TRBJ1-5; D is unclear. This CDR3 is built from 15 residues. Trimming took 2 bases from V and 4 from J, leaving 12 bases between them. Germline CDR1 reads ENHRY; CDR2 reads SYGVKD.

This clone was seen a few times. This rearrangement joins TRBV11-2 to TRBJ2-7; 7 bases map to TRBD1. Germline CDR1 SGHAT, CDR2 FQNNGV. This CDR3 is built from 15 residues. V gave up 3 bases and J gave up 3 bases; unmatched junction bases: 8. The CDR3 region is CASSFTGTVSYEQYF. For the CDR3, the DNA is TGTGCCAGCAGCTTCACCGGGACAGTAAGCTACGAGCAGTACTTC. Complete variable domain (other parts from reference TRBV11-2 and TRBJ2-7): EAGVAQSPRYKIIEKRQSVAFWCNPISGHATLYWYQQILGQGPKLLIQFQNNGVVDDSQLPKDRFSAERLKGVDSTLKIQPAKLEDSAVYLCASSFTGTVSYEQYFGPGTRLTVT.

V usage is TRBV30 and J usage is TRBJ2-2; 7 bases agree with TRBD2. Trimming at V came to 2 bases and at J to 4 bases, leaving 1 base not matched to a gene. The CDR3 is 13 amino acids. Germline V CDR1 and CDR2: GTSNPN, SVGIG (reference sequence). Here the CDR3 DNA reads TGTGCCTGGAGTCAGCGGGGCACCGGGGAGCTGTTTTTT. Translated: CAWSQRGTGELFF.

The chain links TRBV5-6 to TRBJ2-1, with D perhaps TRBD2 (6 bases). The CDR3 has 13 residues. Germline V gene sequence: CDR1 SGHDT, CDR2 YYEEEE. The ends were cut back, 2 bases at V and 8 bases at J, with 11 bases in the middle. CDR3 in amino acids: CASSFKGGDEQFF. The CDR3 DNA sequence: TGTGCCAGCAGCTTCAAAGGCGGGGATGAGCAGTTCTTC.

This clone showed up just once. The chain links TRBV19 to TRBJ2-7; 10 bases agree with TRBD2. The V and J ends lost 3 bases and 5 bases, in that order; junction bases with no gene match: 7. CDR3 length: 15 residues. Germline loops: CDR1 LNHDA, CDR2 SQIVND (reference sequence). CDR3 DNA: TGTGCCAGTAGTATGAGCCTAGCGGGAGTCAACGAGCAGTACTTC. It encodes CASSMSLAGVNEQYF.

V and J are TRBV7-2 and TRBJ1-2; 9 positions match TRBD1. The CDR3 spans 15 residues. V lost 3 bases and J lost 4; bases outside the gene matches: 6. Germline CDR1 reads SGHTA; CDR2 reads FQGNSA. The CDR3 DNA is TGTGCCAGCAGCTTCCCCCAGACAGGGGGCTATGGCTACACCTTC. It yields the protein CASSFPQTGGYGYTF.

The rearrangement uses TRBV5-4 and TRBJ1-2; D is ambiguous. The germline CDR1 and CDR2 sequences are SGHNT and YYREEE (reference sequence). CDR3 length: 14 amino acids. Trimming took off 2 bases at V and 4 bases at J, with 12 bases between the two ends. In DNA form, the CDR3 reads TGTGCCAGCAGCTTATCCGGGAGGATCTATGGCTACACCTTC. It encodes CASSLSGRIYGYTF.

This clone has a single count. The J gene is TRBJ1-3, the V gene TRBV7-9; D is unresolved. Germline-derived CDR1 and CDR2 are SEHNR and FQNEAQ (reference sequence). CDR3 size: 16 residues. Trimming took off 5 bases at V and 0 bases at J, with 14 bases between the two ends. This chain's CDR3 is CASSPWTADSGNTIYF. CDR3 bases: TGTGCCAGCAGCCCGTGGACGGCCGACTCTGGAAACACCATATATTTT.

Turning to this clone: A junction end diverges from the germline sequence, so it may reflect a read error. The chain joins TRBV28 to TRBJ2-7; tentatively, D is TRBD2 (6 bases). The CDR3 runs 12 residues. CDR1 MDHEN and CDR2 SYDVKM come from the germline V gene. CDR3 amino acids: CPPQGLTYEQYF. The CDR3 region has the DNA TGCCCCCCCCAGGGACTTACCTACGAGCAGTACTTC.

The V call is TRBV9, the J call TRBJ1-4; TRBD1 might be the D (5 bases). CDR1 is SGDLS and CDR2 is YYNGEE in the germline V gene. The CDR3 totals 14 residues. The germline V and J ends were trimmed by 3 bases and 3 bases, with 9 bases remaining between them. CDR3 nucleotides: TGTGCCAGCAGCGCGACAGCCTCTAATGAAAAACTGTTTTTT. Translating gives CASSATASNEKLFF.

The chain has TRBV15 and TRBJ2-7; possibly TRBD1 or TRBD2 for D (5 bases each). Germline lookup yields CDR1 LNHNV and CDR2 YYDKDF (reference sequence). CDR3 length equals 14 residues. Trimming took 1 base from V and 3 from J, leaving 10 bases between them. CDR3 residues: CATSRGGSFYEQYF. CDR3 coding DNA: TGTGCCACCAGCAGAGGGGGGAGCTTCTACGAGCAGTACTTC.

J is TRBJ2-3 and V is TRBV28; D is possibly TRBD2 (5 bases). V was pared by 10 bases and J by 2 bases, with 16 bases between. This CDR3 comprises 14 residues. CDR1 and CDR2 (germline): MDHEN, SYDVKM. The CDR3 protein is CATTTAGHTDTQYF. CDR3 DNA sequence: TGTGCCACCACGACCGCGGGCCACACAGATACGCAGTATTTT. The full variable domain, with the rest looked up from reference TRBV28 and TRBJ2-3, is DVKVTQSSRYLVKRTGEKVFLECVQDMDHENMFWYRQDPGLGLRLIYFSYDVKMKEKGDIPEGYSVSREKKERFSLILESASTNQTSMYLCATTTAGHTDTQYFGPGTRLTVL.

The rearrangement links TRBV5-1 to TRBJ2-3; TRBD2 aligns across 10 bases. The CDR3 has 17 residues. The V and J ends lost 0 bases and 4 bases, in that order; junction bases with no gene match: 8. Looked up from germline, CDR1 is SGHRS and CDR2 is YFSETQ. In nucleotides, the CDR3 is TGCGCCAGCAGCTTGGCCAGTGGGCTAGCGGGAGCAGATACGCAGTATTTT. It yields the protein CASSLASGLAGADTQYF.

CDR3 in DNA: TGTGCCAGCAGGATGGACGGGAACTATGGCTACACCTTC. Amino acid sequence: CASRMDGNYGYTF. This sequence joins TRBV28 and TRBJ1-2; D is uncertain. Trimming shortened V by 6 bases and J by 2 bases, and 10 bases separated the two germline ends. Germline CDR1 MDHEN, CDR2 SYDVKM. The CDR3 loop spans 13 amino acids.

V and J are TRBV6-5 and TRBJ1-2; D call uncertain. The length of the CDR3 is 13 residues. Germline V gene lookup returns CDR1 MNHEY and CDR2 SVGAGI. Trimming took 6 bases from V and 0 from J, leaving 8 bases between them. The CDR3 loop reads CASRRASNYGYTF. The CDR3, as DNA: TGTGCCAGCAGGCGGGCCTCTAACTATGGCTACACCTTC.

This clone was seen a handful of times. J is TRBJ2-7 and V is TRBV6-6; 7 nucleotides agree with TRBD1. V dropped 4 bases and J dropped 6; count of bases not matched to a gene: 9. Per the germline V gene, CDR1 is MNHNY and CDR2 is SVGAGI (reference sequence). CDR3 size: 14 residues. The CDR3 coding sequence is TGTGCCAGCAGTTCGACAGGGATTGTGAGCGAGCAGTACTTC. Amino acids: CASSSTGIVSEQYF.

The chain has TRBV7-9 and TRBJ1-5; D might be TRBD1 (5 bases). Germline CDR1 SEHNR, CDR2 FQNEAQ (reference sequence). The CDR3 has 15 residues. Deletions cut 1 base from V and 6 bases from J, with 13 bases between. The CDR3 DNA sequence: TGTGCCAGCAGCTTAGGGGCAGGGACGACTCAGCCCCAGCATTTT. This sequence encodes CASSLGAGTTQPQHF.

The genes are TRBV6-5 and TRBJ1-1, with D perhaps TRBD1 (5 bases). The CDR3 has 13 residues. Trimming removed 3 bases at V and 11 bases at J, with 16 bases between. Per the germline V gene, CDR1 is MNHEY and CDR2 is SVGAGI. CDR3 sequence (DNA): TGTGCCAGCAGTTATTCCGAATCTGGGGGGGCTTTCTTT. It translates to CASSYSESGGAFF.

This chain connects TRBV28 to TRBJ2-3; 7 bases line up with TRBD1. CDR1 is MDHEN and CDR2 is SYDVKM in the germline V gene. This CDR3 is built from 14 residues. With 6 bases clipped from V and 3 bases from J, the junction kept 6 bases outside the gene matches. The CDR3 DNA reads as TGTGCCAGCAGCCCCCCGGGACAGACAGATACGCAGTATTTT. This encodes CASSPPGQTDTQYF.

This clone turned up a few times. The V call is TRBV5-6, the J call TRBJ2-7; 8 nucleotides align to TRBD1. This CDR3 is built from 15 residues. The germline gives CDR1 SGHDT, CDR2 YYEEEE. J gave up 4 bases and V 5 bases, and 11 bases lay outside the gene matches. In nucleotides, the CDR3 is TGTGCCAGCAGTCGGTACTCGGGACAGGCATACGAGCAGTACTTC. Amino acid sequence: CASSRYSGQAYEQYF.

This clone showed up many times. This chain links TRBV14 with TRBJ1-4; 8 bases fit TRBD1. The CDR3 covers 16 residues. The junction had 8 bases not matched to a gene; V was cut back by 0 bases and J by 8 bases. Germline CDR1 reads SGHDN; CDR2 reads FVKESK. This CDR3 reads CASSQDRGQGVEKLFF. CDR3 nucleotide sequence: TGTGCCAGCAGCCAAGATCGAGGACAGGGAGTGGAAAAACTGTTTTTT.

The J gene is TRBJ1-1, the V gene TRBV6-1, with D perhaps matching TRBD1 (6 bases). The germline V gene has CDR1 MNHNS and CDR2 SASEGT. CDR3 length: 12 residues. The V gene lost 4 bases and the J gene lost 10 bases, with 13 bases spanning the gap. CDR3 in DNA: TGTGCCAGCAGTGGCGACGGGGGCAGAGCTTTCTTT. Translation gives CASSGDGGRAFF.

This sequence joins TRBV5-1 and TRBJ1-5, with D possibly TRBD1 on 5 matching bases. V was trimmed by 4 bases and J by 1 base, leaving 12 bases between them. Germline CDR1 is SGHRS and CDR2 is YFSETQ. This CDR3 is 15 amino acids long. The DNA of the CDR3 is TGCGCCAGCAGCCTCCAAGGGGAAAGCAATCAGCCCCAGCATTTT. It encodes CASSLQGESNQPQHF.

The chain combines TRBV4-2 with TRBJ2-3; unclear D gene. The CDR3 covers 12 residues. Germline loops: CDR1 LGHNA, CDR2 YNFKEQ. Trimming stripped 2 bases from V and 4 bases from J, with 4 bases between. The CDR3: CASSQFADTQYF. CDR3 coding DNA: TGTGCCAGCAGCCAATTTGCAGATACGCAGTATTTT.

Only one count was recorded for this clone. The chain links TRBV5-1 to TRBJ2-3; no clear D gene. V lost 3 bases and J 2 bases, leaving 19 bases between the germline ends. Per germline, CDR1 SGHRS and CDR2 YFSETQ. CDR3 size: 17 residues. The DNA of the CDR3 is TGCGCCAGCAGCTCGCCTCGGAGCACGACCTCCACAGATACGCAGTATTTT. Protein: CASSSPRSTTSTDTQYF.

The chain joins TRBV28 to TRBJ1-2; D is unclear. The CDR3 runs to 13 residues. Germline V lookup: CDR1 MDHEN, CDR2 SYDVKM. V lost 7 bases and J 4 bases, leaving 13 bases between the germline ends. For the CDR3, the DNA is TGTGCCAGCACCTTAAGCAGATCCTATGGCTACACCTTC. Protein product: CASTLSRSYGYTF.

The DNA for the CDR3 is TGTGCCAGCAGTTACGACGAAAACACTGAAGCTTTCTTT. Translating gives CASSYDENTEAFF. V and J are TRBV6-6 and TRBJ1-1; D is uncertain. V lost 2 bases and J lost 2, with 6 bases in between. This CDR3 comprises 13 residues. Germline V gene lookup returns CDR1 MNHNY and CDR2 SVGAGI (reference sequence).